This T cell receptor beta chain was profiled in a study of T cell responses to AZD1222 COVID-19 vaccine. CDR3 length: 15 amino acids. Trimming left V 0 bases short and J 4 bases short, with 10 bases between. Germline V CDR1 and CDR2: SGHAT, FQNNGV. The assay was immunoSEQ multiplex PCR, and TCRdb's table has in-frame clones only and misses some. The table records 100,000 to 150,000 clones, about 89% of them present only once. The chain employs TRBV11-2 and TRBJ1-5; a weak D match, TRBD1 (6 bases). This receptor was taken from an adult in good health. The sample here was peripheral blood, taken on day 0 of AZD1222 vaccination. This chain's CDR3 is CASSLDPGQNQPQHF. The CDR3, as DNA: TGTGCCAGCAGCTTAGATCCCGGACAGAATCAGCCCCAGCATTTT.